These 4 T cell receptor beta chains came from one sample sequenced in a study of pediatric ulcerative colitis (dated by TCRdb to between 2018 and 2020). The library was produced with the immunoSEQ multiplex PCR assay. The table was pulled from immuneACCESS by TCRdb, which kept in-frame rearrangements only. Such tables lose some clones; where checked, under half of the loss comes from unresolved V genes, and the rest has no known cause. The sample has 4,500 to 6,500 clones on record, nearly 90% of them singletons. Of the sample, under 2% is held by the ten largest clones. The sequencing sample was made of blood. Every receptor here comes from a girl between 10 and 17 years old who was a control in a study of pediatric ulcerative colitis.

The chain combines TRBV6-1 with TRBJ2-3; 8 positions agree with TRBD2. The germline gives CDR1 MNHNS, CDR2 SASEGT. CDR3 length: 15 amino acids. Trimming at V came to 8 bases and at J to 4 bases, leaving 11 bases not matched to a gene. The CDR3 spells CASLQQAGVPDTQYF. The CDR3, as DNA: TGTGCCAGCCTACAACAAGCGGGAGTACCAGATACGCAGTATTTT.

The genes are TRBV4-1 and TRBJ2-1; 11 positions agree with TRBD2. Germline CDR1 and CDR2: MGHRA and YSYEKL. The CDR3 covers 15 residues. The ends lost 4 bases at V and 4 bases at J; junction bases unmatched: 3. The CDR3 spells CASSPLAGVYNEQFF. The CDR3 coding sequence is TGCGCCAGCAGCCCACTAGCGGGAGTGTACAATGAGCAGTTCTTC.

This clone was seen just once. The V and J genes are TRBV4-1 and TRBJ2-3, with 9 bases identical to TRBD2. Per the germline V gene, CDR1 is MGHRA and CDR2 is YSYEKL. Unmatched junction bases numbered 9, after V lost 2 bases and J lost 6 bases. The CDR3 runs 16 residues. The CDR3 DNA follows: TGCGCCAGCAGCCAACCGGGACTAGCTCTCATGGATACGCAGTATTTT. Translated: CASSQPGLALMDTQYF.

The CDR3 DNA is TGTGCCAGTAGTGATCGGTACGAGCAGTACTTC. Translating it yields CASSDRYEQYF. The chain couples TRBV19 to TRBJ2-7, with D unclear. This CDR3 has 11 residues. CDR1 LNHDA and CDR2 SQIVND come from the germline V gene (reference sequence). The V end lost 5 bases, the J end lost 4 bases, and 6 bases lay between the germline ends.